Listed below are T cell receptor beta chains from one sample, sequenced in a study of cytomegalovirus exposure and HLA in healthy donors. Libraries were prepared by immunoSEQ multiplex PCR; TCRdb keeps only in-frame clonotypes and omits some of them. The table has about 160,000 clones, roughly four fifths seen once; the top ten hold about 2.7%. Source material: PBMCs. The receptors derive from a woman aged 50 to 65 in good health and CMV-seropositive. Each CDR3 is given with its conserved first and last residue. Each record gives: CDR3 DNA, CDR3 protein, J gene, V gene, D gene, clone size. The D gene is left open where the match is weak. Not all rows give a size; the values are once, few, many and, for expanded clones, a class.

DNA: TGTGCCAGCTCTCCCGGACAGGTGAACTCTGGAAACACCATATATTTT
CDR3: CASSPGQVNSGNTIYF
J: TRBJ1-3
V: TRBV18
D: TRBD1
size: .

DNA: TGTGCCAGCAGCTTGGACAGGAATCAGCCCCAGCATTTT
CDR3: CASSLDRNQPQHF
J: TRBJ1-5
V: TRBV5-4
D: .
size: few

DNA: TGCGCCAGCAGCCGACTCGGGACAAAGAAAGAGACCCAGTACTTC
CDR3: CASSRLGTKKETQYF
J: TRBJ2-5
V: TRBV5-1
D: .
size: .

DNA: TGTGCCAGCAGTTCTCTGGACAGGGGTCGGGACGAGCAGTACTTC
CDR3: CASSSLDRGRDEQYF
J: TRBJ2-7
V: TRBV6-6
D: TRBD1
size: .

DNA: TGTGCCAGTAGCCTCCGATTCGGCAATGAGCAGTTCTTC
CDR3: CASSLRFGNEQFF
J: TRBJ2-1
V: TRBV19
D: .
size: .

DNA: TGTGCCAGCAGCTTAGCCGGGACTAGCGCCTACAATGAGCAGTTCTTC
CDR3: CASSLAGTSAYNEQFF
J: TRBJ2-1
V: TRBV7-8
D: TRBD2
size: .

DNA: TGTGCCAGCAGTTACGCGGGGGGGGGAGGAGCCAAAAACATTCAGTACTTC
CDR3: CASSYAGGGGAKNIQYF
J: TRBJ2-4
V: TRBV5-4
D: TRBD2
size: .

DNA: TGTGCCAGCTCACCAGTACGGGACAGGGTTGAGACCCAGTACTTC
CDR3: CASSPVRDRVETQYF
J: TRBJ2-5
V: TRBV18
D: TRBD1
size: .

DNA: TGTGCCAGCAGGGATACAGGGGGCGGGTACGAGCAGTACTTC
CDR3: CASRDTGGGYEQYF
J: TRBJ2-7
V: TRBV6-6
D: TRBD1
size: .

DNA: TGCGCCAGCAGGGACAGGGGACAAGCTTTCTTT
CDR3: CASRDRGQAFF
J: TRBJ1-1
V: TRBV10-2
D: TRBD1
size: .

DNA: TGTGCCAGCAGTGAAGGGGGGACTAATGAGCAGTTCTTC
CDR3: CASSEGGTNEQFF
J: TRBJ2-1
V: TRBV2
D: .
size: .

DNA: TGTGCCAGCAGCTTAGCGTTCAGAAATTCACCCCTCCACTTT
CDR3: CASSLAFRNSPLHF
J: TRBJ1-6
V: TRBV7-2
D: .
size: .

DNA: TGTGCCAGCAGCCATTCAGGGGTCAGCACAGATACGCAGTATTTT
CDR3: CASSHSGVSTDTQYF
J: TRBJ2-3
V: TRBV7-9
D: .
size: .

DNA: TGTGCCAGCAGCTTATCCACGGGGGGAAGGAATGAGCAGTTCTTC
CDR3: CASSLSTGGRNEQFF
J: TRBJ2-1
V: TRBV7-2
D: TRBD2
size: .

DNA: TGCGCCAGCAGCTTCACTAGCCCAGATACGCAGTATTTT
CDR3: CASSFTSPDTQYF
J: TRBJ2-3
V: TRBV5-1
D: .
size: .

DNA: TGCGCCAGCAGCTGGACAGGGGGCTCCTACGAGCAGTACTTC
CDR3: CASSWTGGSYEQYF
J: TRBJ2-7
V: TRBV5-1
D: TRBD1
size: .

DNA: TGTGCCAGCAGTGTAGGGGGGGGGACAGGCCTTTACGAGCAGTACTTC
CDR3: CASSVGGGTGLYEQYF
J: TRBJ2-7
V: TRBV6-1
D: .
size: .

DNA: TGTGCCTGGAGTGTAGCCCGGACAGGGGGCGGCTACACCTTC
CDR3: CAWSVARTGGGYTF
J: TRBJ1-2
V: TRBV30
D: TRBD1
size: once